This TCR beta chain was observed in a study of breast tumors, draining lymph nodes, adjacent tissues. Study observations and caveats: Tumor T cell lymph node origin was a supported hypothesis, not proven. The data were judged consistent with most tumor T cells coming from lymph node and expanding in tumor. Tumor repertoires ranked between lymph nodes and nontumor tissue in diversity, with V and J gene preferences.

TCRdb used MiXCR to reprocess the multiplex PCR reads, holding one entry per CDR3 protein. Of over 250,000 distinct CDR3 sequences listed, over 25% are singletons. Note on this clonotype: What it recognizes is unknown. This may be a read error: a much more frequent sequence differs by one nucleotide.

The lymph nodes were axillary draining lymph nodes from breast cancer patients. CDR1 and CDR2 (germline): DFQATT, SNEGSKA (reference sequence). This CDR3 has 13 residues. V was trimmed by 6 bases and J by 5 bases, leaving 15 bases between them. The chain carries TRBV20-1 and TRBJ2-3; no clear D. Material for sequencing was axillary lymph node tissue. The source of this sequence is a female donor with breast cancer. Some clones in this sample may be carry-over from other donors' samples. The CDR3 region has the DNA TGCAGTGCCCACGGGTCATCCCGAGATACGCAGTATTTT. Translating gives CSAHGSSRDTQYF.